This T cell receptor beta chain was captured by sequencing in a study of T cell responses to AZD1222 COVID-19 vaccine. Libraries were prepared by immunoSEQ multiplex PCR; TCRdb keeps only in-frame clonotypes and omits some of them. The sample consists of some 130,000 clones, 88% of them appearing once. Study findings and constraints: Seropositivity was recorded at baseline in only a handful of AZD1222 recipients.

The CDR3 is 16 residues long. V lost 2 bases to trimming and J lost 8 bases, with 18 bases between them. Germline-derived CDR1 and CDR2 are LGHDT and YNNKEL (reference sequence). On this clone: Its specificity is unknown.

Here the sequenced sample was peripheral blood, taken on day 0 of MenACWY control vaccination. The chain carries TRBV3-1 (or the pseudogene TRBV3-2) and TRBJ1-4; D might be TRBD1 (6 bases). The clonotype comes from an adult in good health. CDR3 coding DNA: TGTGCCAGCAGCCAAAGGGACATTAAGATCGCAGAAAAACTGTTTTTT. This codes for CASSQRDIKIAEKLFF.